The entry that follows covers one T cell receptor beta chain sequence. This clonotype was picked up a small number of times. Its antigen is unknown. This may be a read error: a much more frequent sequence differs by one nucleotide. Moderately to severely active disease, a Clinical Activity Score of at least 3, a NOSPECS grade of at least 4, and a duration under 3 months were present in ophthalmopathy patients. Any patient with an uncontrolled infection, another autoimmune disease, pregnancy or lactation was excluded. Clinical symptoms, serum thyroxine and TRAb, thyroid ultrasound, and orbital computed tomography formed the basis for the diagnoses. PBMCs were isolated from around 10 ml of fresh peripheral blood by Ficoll-Paque density gradient centrifugation. Total RNA was extracted using Trizol reagent, and RNA quality was assessed on an Agilent 2100 Bioanalyzer. The sample belongs to a study of T cells in Graves' hyperthyroidism and ophthalmopathy (dated by TCRdb to the late 2010s). At the level of the whole study: Peripheral blood was sampled at the time of initial diagnosis, prior to any treatment. The roughly 91 discovery patients were randomly divided into training and test sets at a 7:3 ratio. After sampling, hyperthyroidism patients received methimazole starting at 30 mg daily, and ophthalmopathy patients received high-dose intravenous methylprednisolone. Prospective prediction of ophthalmopathy was tested in an independent validation cohort consisting of some 20 hyperthyroidism patients and 15 or so patients who later progressed to ophthalmopathy. To identify TCR V-J signatures that set the groups apart, the researchers used a discovery cohort of more than 95 patients, made up of roughly 40 with Graves' ophthalmopathy and about 60 with stable Graves' hyperthyroidism. The paper reports TCR Vbeta CDR3 sequencing of fewer than 150 peripheral blood samples: approximately 43 ophthalmopathy, roughly 80 hyperthyroidism and 17 progressor patients. In more than 5 Graves' hyperthyroidism patients, the study also compared T-cell repertoires from thyroid tissue with T-cell repertoires from blood.

The TCR beta CDR3 regions were amplified from the RNA transcripts. A first-round RT-PCR of the TCR CDR3 used the HTBI primer set with the Qiagen OneStep RT-PCR kit. Libraries were constructed in a second round of multiplex PCR, after which size selection and purification were performed. Paired-end sequencing of the libraries was performed with 100 bp reads on an Illumina HiSeq2000. For the original study's pipeline: SOAPnuke was used to process the raw data, removing reads that contained adapters or uncalled bases, had a mean Phred below 15, or lacked an exact match to the constant primer or identifier. High-quality paired reads were merged using COPE v1.2.5, and each unique nucleotide sequence was defined as a clonotype. Clonotypes were aligned to IMGT TRBV, TRBD and TRBJ reference segments using MiTCR v1.1. The analysis included only V-J combinations with a frequency above 0.0001, which together covered 98% to 99.2% of the repertoires. A TCS score was defined as the ratio between F50 (clonal expansion) and ExV (chaos), using BLOSUM62-based TCRdist between CDR3 peptides within each V-J. Welch's t-statistics and random forest reduced fewer than 550 V-J features to under 15, which were used in a naive Bayes classifier (R e1071). Using fastp at Q25 and MiXCR, TCRdb reprocessed the public reads and kept productive beta chains. Entries are consolidated by CDR3 protein sequence, retaining the most common genes and DNA. It is TCRdb's table, rather than the study itself, that gives the V and J calls and clone size. Recorded for this sample are around 240,000 distinct CDR3 sequences; about 16% of them occurred a single time. The ten most abundant clones make up 25% to 30% of the sample.

The CDR3, from cysteine to phenylalanine, totals 14 residues. Here the CDR3 DNA is all that survives: 42 bases in frame from base 1. Trimming costs V 3 bases and J 2 bases, and their ends lie 8 bases apart. From the germline V gene, CDR1 is KGHDR and CDR2 is SFDVKD. Paper-wide results and their limitations: A model built on a 13 V-J signature distinguished ophthalmopathy from stable hyperthyroidism, reaching 85% to 90% sensitivity and 81.08% specificity in cross-validation and 80%/75% in testing. Sample size was not statistically predetermined, and blinding of investigators to group allocation was not performed. Most expanded thyroid clonotypes (frequency above 0.001) were also detected in blood, suggesting blood repertoires may reflect thyroid immune responses. In validation, the model predicted progression to ophthalmopathy with 60% to 71% sensitivity and 72% to 85% specificity, a median of roughly seven months before onset.

The sequence is built from TRBV24-1 and TRBJ2-3; no D gene is confidently identified. The sequence came from a woman aged 18-29 years with Graves' ophthalmopathy. Specimen: blood. The sequenced DNA: TGTGCCACCAGTGATCTCCGATACACAGATACGCAGTATTTT. It translates to CATSDLRYTDTQYF.